These T cell receptor beta chains were read from a single sample in a study of shared clonotypes between healthy human individuals. The table came from immunoSEQ multiplex PCR; TCRdb's copy has only in-frame clones and leaves some out. Of approximately 400,000 clones in the sample, about 97% were seen once. The sample taken for sequencing was memory CD8+ T cells sorted from blood. Receptor source: a man aged 30-40 years in good health. CDR3s include the opening cysteine and the closing phenylalanine or tryptophan. A D gene is named only where the DNA matches it firmly. Clone size is not always given. Where it is, it says once, few, many or a class for expanded clones.

v_call	cdr3_length	d_call	j_call	clone_size	cdr3_aa	cdr3_nt
TRBV30	14	TRBD2	TRBJ2-7	NA	CAWERGGPLGEQYF	TGTGCCTGGGAGCGGGGGGGGCCTCTAGGCGAGCAGTACTTC
TRBV15	15	NA	TRBJ1-5	NA	CATSRGRDGDQPQHF	TGTGCCACCAGCAGAGGGAGGGACGGAGATCAGCCCCAGCATTTT
TRBV10-2	15	NA	TRBJ2-5	NA	CASTFGVEGQETQYF	TGCGCCAGCACTTTCGGAGTGGAGGGACAAGAGACCCAGTACTTC
TRBV18	13	NA	TRBJ2-1	once	CVSSPELNNEQFF	TGTGTCAGCTCACCAGAGCTAAACAATGAGCAGTTCTTC
TRBV5-5	14	NA	TRBJ1-6	NA	CASSPPEWGSPLHF	TGTGCCAGCAGCCCCCCCGAATGGGGTTCACCCCTCCACTTT
TRBV29-1	13	NA	TRBJ1-1	NA	CSVGAGRDTEAFF	TGCAGCGTTGGAGCAGGGAGGGACACTGAAGCTTTCTTT
TRBV6-6	13	NA	TRBJ1-1	NA	CASSSRRGGEAFF	TGTGCCAGCAGTTCCCGAAGGGGAGGTGAAGCTTTCTTT
TRBV2	16	TRBD1	TRBJ2-7	NA	CASSEPRGTGEYEQYF	TGTGCCAGCAGTGAACCCAGGGGGACAGGGGAGTACGAGCAGTACTTC
TRBV28	13	NA	TRBJ2-7	NA	CASRLASVYEQYF	TGTGCCAGCAGACTCGCTAGCGTCTACGAGCAGTACTTC
TRBV10-3	11	NA	TRBJ1-1	NA	CATSGYTEAFF	TGTGCCACGTCAGGGTACACTGAAGCTTTCTTT
TRBV27	15	NA	TRBJ2-7	once	CASSLLAVSSYEQYF	TGTGCCAGCAGTCTTCTAGCCGTTAGCTCCTACGAGCAGTACTTC
TRBV18	15	NA	TRBJ1-5	NA	CASSRDGTSNQPQHF	TGTGCCAGCTCACGGGACGGAACCAGCAATCAGCCCCAGCATTTT
TRBV5-1	15	TRBD2	TRBJ2-4	NA	CASSLGPEFLAGGYF	TGCGCCAGCAGCTTGGGACCCGAATTTCTAGCGGGAGGTTACTTC
TRBV18	15	TRBD2	TRBJ2-7	NA	CASSLGRAGSYEQYF	TGTGCCAGCTCACTGGGGAGGGCGGGCTCCTACGAGCAGTACTTC
TRBV28	15	TRBD1	TRBJ1-1	once	CASSTLQGMGTEAFF	TGTGCCAGCAGCACCCTACAGGGGATGGGGACTGAAGCTTTCTTT
TRBV5-4	13	TRBD1	TRBJ2-3	NA	CASSSGGEDTQYF	TGTGCCAGCAGTTCAGGGGGCGAAGATACGCAGTATTTT
TRBV5-4	20	TRBD2	TRBJ2-4	NA	CASSIRTSGTLWAAKNIQYF	TGTGCCAGCAGCATTCGGACTAGCGGGACCTTGTGGGCAGCCAAAAACATTCAGTACTTC
TRBV28	17	TRBD2	TRBJ2-1	NA	CASSRRTSGLSYNEQFF	TGTGCCAGCAGCCGCCGGACTAGCGGCCTATCCTACAATGAGCAGTTCTTC
TRBV9	14	NA	TRBJ2-2	once	CASSVGTNTGELFF	TGTGCCAGCAGCGTCGGGACTAACACCGGGGAGCTGTTTTTT
TRBV10-3	18	TRBD2	TRBJ2-2	NA	CAIGYRTSAKTHTGELFF	TGTGCCATCGGGTATCGGACTAGCGCCAAAACACACACCGGGGAGCTGTTTTTT
TRBV19	13	NA	TRBJ1-1	NA	CASSIGQNTEAFF	TGTGCCAGTAGTATAGGTCAGAACACTGAAGCTTTCTTT
TRBV2	14	NA	TRBJ1-6	NA	CASGKEGGNSPLHF	TGTGCCAGCGGCAAGGAAGGGGGGAATTCACCCCTCCACTTT
TRBV30	16	NA	TRBJ1-5	NA	CAWSGGAGGSNQPQHF	TGTGCCTGGAGTGGGGGCGCGGGAGGTAGCAATCAGCCCCAGCATTTT
TRBV5-1	14	TRBD1	TRBJ1-2	NA	CASSQGQGANGYTF	TGCGCCAGCAGTCAAGGACAGGGGGCGAATGGCTACACCTTC
TRBV19	16	TRBD1	TRBJ2-3	NA	CASSIRNRGSTDTQYF	TGTGCCAGTAGTATTCGGAACAGGGGGAGCACAGATACGCAGTATTTT
TRBV28	14	NA	TRBJ2-5	NA	CASSLLLVGETQYF	TGTGCCAGCAGTCTTCTCCTGGTCGGAGAGACCCAGTACTTC
TRBV23-1	14	NA	TRBJ1-1	once	CASSQKGRNTEAFF	TGCGCCAGCAGTCAAAAGGGGCGGAACACTGAAGCTTTCTTT
TRBV2	12	NA	TRBJ2-7	once	CASSVWAYEQYF	TGTGCCAGCAGTGTATGGGCCTACGAGCAGTACTTC
TRBV6-5	13	NA	TRBJ1-2	NA	CASSYSVNYGYTF	TGTGCCAGCAGTTACAGTGTCAACTATGGCTACACCTTC
TRBV13	18	TRBD2	TRBJ2-7	NA	CASECRAGGPSFSYEQYF	TGTGCCAGCGAGTGCCGAGCGGGAGGACCTTCATTCTCCTACGAGCAGTACTTC
TRBV9	16	TRBD2	TRBJ2-7	NA	CASSLGLAGGIYEQYF	TGTGCCAGCAGCTTGGGTCTAGCGGGAGGAATTTACGAGCAGTACTTC
TRBV18	14	NA	TRBJ2-2	NA	CASSPRQYTGELFF	TGTGCCAGCTCACCACGACAGTACACCGGGGAGCTGTTTTTT
TRBV28	17	TRBD1	TRBJ1-1	once	CASSFYSVDRENTEAFF	TGTGCCAGCAGTTTCTACTCGGTCGACAGGGAGAACACTGAAGCTTTCTTT
TRBV15	11	NA	TRBJ1-3	once	CATFVRNTIYF	TGTGCCACCTTCGTTAGAAACACCATATATTTT
TRBV13	13	NA	TRBJ2-3	NA	CASTRLLSDTQYF	TGTGCCAGCACGCGACTTTTATCAGATACGCAGTATTTT
TRBV28	16	NA	TRBJ2-1	NA	CASSSQGGMAYNEQFF	TGTGCCAGCAGCTCGCAGGGAGGAATGGCCTACAATGAGCAGTTCTTC
TRBV7-6	15	NA	TRBJ1-1	NA	CASSFSRGGYTEAFF	TGTGCCAGCAGCTTCTCGAGGGGGGGGTACACTGAAGCTTTCTTT
TRBV5-4	13	TRBD1	TRBJ1-2	NA	CASSLDRGYGYTF	TGTGCCAGCAGCTTGGACAGGGGCTATGGCTACACCTTC
TRBV7-2	15	NA	TRBJ1-1	NA	CASSLVAGMNTEAFF	TGTGCCAGCAGCTTAGTTGCCGGTATGAACACTGAAGCTTTCTTT
TRBV6-6	15	TRBD1	TRBJ2-2	NA	CASSYRDRVTGELFF	TGTGCCAGCAGTTACCGGGACAGGGTTACTGGGGAGCTGTTTTTT
TRBV10-3	14	NA	TRBJ2-5	NA	CAISESKSRETQYF	TGTGCCATCAGTGAGTCTAAGAGTAGGGAGACCCAGTACTTC
TRBV6-1	12	NA	TRBJ2-7	NA	CASSEGSYEQYF	TGTGCCAGCAGTGAAGGCAGCTACGAGCAGTACTTC
TRBV10-2	15	NA	TRBJ2-7	NA	CASRELAYGSYEQYF	TGCGCCAGCAGAGAACTAGCATACGGTTCCTACGAGCAGTACTTC
TRBV15	13	NA	TRBJ2-7	NA	CATSRDWGYEQYF	TGTGCCACCAGCAGAGATTGGGGCTACGAGCAGTACTTC
TRBV5-1	16	TRBD2	TRBJ2-5	NA	CASSSTRLAGGETQYF	TGCGCCAGCAGCTCGACCCGACTAGCGGGCGGAGAGACCCAGTACTTC
TRBV5-1	15	NA	TRBJ1-5	NA	CASSLEPGALQPQHF	TGCGCCAGCAGCTTGGAACCGGGGGCACTTCAGCCCCAGCATTTT
TRBV20-1	11	NA	TRBJ1-5	NA	CSARGVANQHF	TGCAGTGCTAGAGGTGTCGCCAACCAGCATTTT
TRBV7-9	12	NA	TRBJ1-1	NA	CASSLTYGEAFF	TGTGCCAGCAGCTTAACTTACGGTGAAGCTTTCTTT